A selection of T cell receptor beta chains follows, all from one sample in a study of blood T cell repertoires in COVID-19. Assay: immunoSEQ multiplex PCR; the TCRdb copy retains only in-frame clones and omits some. The sample records about 160,000 clones, approximately 81% being singletons. Sequenced input: peripheral blood. The receptors come from a man younger than 35 with active or convalescent COVID-19. Both conserved end residues are part of each CDR3. A D gene is named only where the DNA matches it firmly. Not every row has a clone size; where given, it reads once, few, many or a size class.

>TRBD2|-|TRBV6-2/TRBV6-3|TRBJ2-1
CASSSIPGTRVNEQFF
TGTGCCAGCAGTTCCATACCCGGGACTAGAGTCAATGAGCAGTTCTTC
>TRBD1|-|TRBV4-1|TRBJ2-5
CASSQDGTGVETQYF
TGCGCCAGCAGCCAAGATGGGACAGGGGTGGAGACCCAGTACTTC
>TRBD1|-|TRBV27|TRBJ1-5
CASSLGTGSNQPQHF
TGTGCCAGCAGTTTGGGGACAGGGAGCAATCAGCCCCAGCATTTT
>-|-|TRBV19|TRBJ1-2
CASSIRDITNYGYTF
TGTGCCAGTAGTATACGGGACATCACTAACTATGGCTACACCTTC
>-|-|TRBV7-9|TRBJ1-2
CASSSAQGPLSGYTF
TGTGCCAGCAGCTCCGCACAGGGCCCGCTAAGTGGCTACACCTTC
>-|few|TRBV4-1|TRBJ1-3
CASSQGDYSGNTIYF
TGCGCCAGCAGCCAAGGGGACTACTCTGGAAACACCATATATTTT
>-|-|TRBV4-1|TRBJ2-1
CASSQLRGSSYNEQFF
TGCGCCAGCAGCCAATTGCGGGGAAGCTCCTACAATGAGCAGTTCTTC
>TRBD2|-|TRBV7-9|TRBJ2-7
CASSSSGGAYEQYF
TGTGCCAGCAGCTCAAGCGGGGGGGCCTACGAGCAGTACTTC
>TRBD1|-|TRBV27|TRBJ1-2
CASSLRGQHFNYGYTF
TGTGCCAGCAGTTTAAGGGGACAGCACTTTAACTATGGCTACACCTTC
>-|-|TRBV19|TRBJ1-1
CASSIGTQNTEAFF
TGTGCCAGTAGTATTGGGACACAGAACACTGAAGCTTTCTTT
>TRBD2|-|TRBV5-6|TRBJ2-7
CASNLGIAGALGEQYF
TGTGCCAGCAACTTGGGGATAGCGGGAGCGTTGGGTGAGCAGTACTTC
>TRBD1|-|TRBV2|TRBJ2-1
CASRGQAYNEQFF
TGTGCCAGCAGAGGACAGGCATACAATGAGCAGTTCTTC
>-|-|TRBV2|TRBJ2-1
CASSGGPNNEQFF
TGTGCCAGCAGTGGGGGGCCTAACAATGAGCAGTTCTTC
>-|-|TRBV21-1|TRBJ1-2
CASSAGQGAGYGYTF
TGTGCCAGCAGCGCGGGACAGGGAGCCGGATATGGCTACACCTTC
>TRBD1|once|TRBV7-9|TRBJ1-1
CASSTGQPNTEAFF
TGTGCCAGCAGCACGGGACAGCCGAACACTGAAGCTTTCTTT
>-|-|TRBV2|TRBJ2-4
CASIAQGIAKNIQYF
TGTGCCAGCATAGCACAGGGTATAGCCAAAAACATTCAGTACTTC
>-|few|TRBV19|TRBJ1-5
CASSAWGGGKSNQPQHF
TGTGCCAGTAGTGCCTGGGGTGGGGGCAAAAGCAATCAGCCCCAGCATTTT
>-|-|TRBV2|TRBJ1-6
CASLPGRASSPLHF
TGTGCCAGCCTCCCAGGGAGGGCAAGTTCACCCCTCCACTTT
>TRBD1|-|TRBV19|TRBJ2-2
CASRRQGESGELFF
TGTGCCAGTAGGCGACAGGGGGAGAGCGGGGAGCTGTTTTTT
>-|-|TRBV5-1|TRBJ1-6
CASSPTGDNSPLHF
TGCGCCAGCAGCCCGACAGGAGATAATTCACCCCTCCACTTT
>-|-|TRBV6-2/TRBV6-3|TRBJ2-2
CASSRTENTGELFF
TGTGCCAGCAGCCGAACAGAGAACACCGGGGAGCTGTTTTTT
>-|few|TRBV3-1/TRBV3-2|TRBJ2-2
CASSQDYFPGELFF
TGTGCCAGCAGCCAAGATTACTTCCCCGGGGAGCTGTTTTTT
>TRBD1|-|TRBV11-3|TRBJ2-3
CASSFGLRQGVVGTDTQYF
TGTGCCAGCAGCTTCGGGTTGCGACAGGGGGTAGTTGGTACAGATACGCAGTATTTT
>-|-|TRBV15|TRBJ1-2
CATSREVNAGGYGYTF
TGTGCCACCAGCAGAGAAGTAAACGCCGGGGGCTATGGCTACACCTTC
>-|once|TRBV6-5|TRBJ1-1
CASTEWGGTEAFF
TGTGCCAGCACCGAGTGGGGGGGCACTGAAGCTTTCTTT
>-|-|TRBV5-4|TRBJ1-2
CASSSGQNPYGYTF
TGTGCCAGCAGCTCGGGACAAAACCCTTATGGCTACACCTTC
>TRBD2|-|TRBV12-5|TRBJ2-3
CASGLVLAGETDTQYF
TGTGCTAGTGGTTTGGTATTAGCGGGAGAGACAGATACGCAGTATTTT
>-|-|TRBV19|TRBJ2-6
CASIKTSGANVLTF
TGTGCCAGTATTAAAACATCTGGGGCCAACGTCCTGACTTTC
>TRBD2|-|TRBV7-6|TRBJ2-7
CASSLVSGLAGAPRITEQYF
TGTGCCAGCAGCTTAGTTAGTGGACTAGCGGGAGCGCCCAGGATTACTGAGCAGTACTTC
>-|-|TRBV15|TRBJ1-3
CATSRGGVNTIYF
TGTGCCACCAGCAGAGGGGGAGTAAACACCATATATTTT
>-|-|TRBV21-1|TRBJ2-4
CASSIRDRSLCRAKNIQYF
TGTGCCAGCAGCATTCGGGACAGGTCTCTTTGTAGGGCCAAAAACATTCAGTACTTC
>TRBD1|-|TRBV18|TRBJ2-7
CASSLQGQSRSYEQYF
TGTGCCAGCTCATTACAGGGACAGTCCCGATCCTACGAGCAGTACTTC
>TRBD2|-|TRBV11-2|TRBJ2-5
CASSWTPGLASETQYF
TGTGCCAGCAGCTGGACCCCGGGACTAGCGTCAGAGACCCAGTACTTC
>TRBD2|-|TRBV28|TRBJ2-6
CARPRSGRAAGANVLTF
TGTGCCCGACCTCGAAGTGGGAGGGCGGCTGGGGCCAACGTCCTGACTTTC
>-|-|TRBV30|TRBJ2-1
CAWTRDSSSYNEQFF
TGTGCCTGGACCCGGGACTCGAGCTCCTACAATGAGCAGTTCTTC
>TRBD1|-|TRBV19|TRBJ2-1
CASRRGQANNEQFF
TGTGCCAGTAGGCGGGGACAGGCAAACAATGAGCAGTTCTTC
>TRBD1|-|TRBV29-1|TRBJ1-2
CSVEAPQGIVYGYTF
TGCAGCGTTGAAGCCCCACAGGGGATCGTCTATGGCTACACCTTC
>TRBD1|-|TRBV18|TRBJ1-4
CASSPGQGREKLFF
TGTGCCAGCTCACCGGGACAGGGTCGGGAAAAACTGTTTTTT
>-|-|TRBV4-1|TRBJ2-2
CASSQAGRGTGELFF
TGCGCCAGCAGCCAAGCCGGCAGGGGAACCGGGGAGCTGTTTTTT
>TRBD2|-|TRBV3-1/TRBV3-2|TRBJ2-4
CASSQIAGERKNIQYF
TGTGCCAGCAGCCAAATAGCGGGAGAAAGGAAAAACATTCAGTACTTC
>TRBD1|-|TRBV5-1|TRBJ2-7
CASSLAPGQAYEQYF
TGCGCCAGCAGCTTGGCTCCGGGACAGGCCTACGAGCAGTACTTC
>TRBD1|few|TRBV19|TRBJ1-1
CASSKTGVNTEAFF
TGTGCCAGTAGTAAGACAGGGGTGAACACTGAAGCTTTCTTT
>-|once|TRBV12-3/TRBV12-4|TRBJ2-3
CASSSADTQYF
TGTGCCAGCAGTTCCGCAGATACGCAGTATTTT
>TRBD2|once|TRBV3-1/TRBV3-2|TRBJ2-7
CASSQSGRLGYEQYF
TGTGCCAGCAGTCAAAGCGGGAGACTCGGCTACGAGCAGTACTTC
>TRBD1|-|TRBV6-5|TRBJ2-7
CASTSGTGRDEQYF
TGTGCCAGTACGTCCGGGACAGGGCGAGACGAGCAGTACTTC
>TRBD1|-|TRBV11-1|TRBJ2-7
CASSLSLPGQSYEQYF
TGTGCCAGCAGCTTATCCCTACCGGGACAGTCCTACGAGCAGTACTTC
>TRBD2|-|TRBV4-1|TRBJ2-1
CASSQDLLAGANNEQFF
TGCGCCAGCAGCCAAGATCTCCTAGCGGGGGCGAACAATGAGCAGTTCTTC
>TRBD2|-|TRBV11-2|TRBJ2-7
CASSLDWASGINYEQYF
TGTGCCAGCAGCTTAGATTGGGCTAGCGGTATCAATTACGAGCAGTACTTC
>TRBD1|-|TRBV7-8|TRBJ1-1
CASSWTGAGVAFF
TGTGCCAGCAGCTGGACAGGGGCGGGAGTAGCTTTCTTT
>-|-|TRBV5-1|TRBJ1-2
CASSLTLSQGNYGYTF
TGCGCCAGCAGCTTGACCTTATCGCAGGGAAACTATGGCTACACCTTC
>TRBD2|-|TRBV5-4|TRBJ2-2
CASRSGGENTGELFF
TGTGCCAGCAGGAGCGGGGGGGAGAACACCGGGGAGCTGTTTTTT
>TRBD1|-|TRBV19|TRBJ1-6
CASSISGTGISSPLHF
TGTGCCAGTAGTATTTCTGGGACAGGTATTAGTTCACCCCTCCACTTT